This entry lists 21 T cell receptor beta chains sequenced from one sample in a study of T cell responses to AZD1222 COVID-19 vaccine. Sequencing was performed with immunoSEQ multiplex PCR; in TCRdb, only in-frame clones are kept and a portion is missing. The table includes 150,000 to 200,000 clones, around 87% detected once. Sequencing used peripheral blood, obtained on day 0 of MenACWY control vaccination. Source of these receptors: an adult in good health.

V is TRBV30 and J is TRBJ2-5; D not certain. V shed 0 bases and J shed 1 base, with 3 bases lying between them. CDR1 is GTSNPN, CDR2 SVGIG, per germline (reference sequence). The CDR3 runs 12 residues. Written as DNA, the CDR3 is TGTGCCTGGAGTGTTGGCCAAGAGACCCAGTACTTC. Its translation: CAWSVGQETQYF.

This chain connects TRBV6-6 to TRBJ2-2, with D unresolved. Germline V gene sequence: CDR1 MNHNY, CDR2 SVGAGI (reference sequence). The CDR3 totals 13 residues. Trimming took off 11 bases at V and 4 bases at J, with 14 bases between the two ends. The CDR3 loop reads CAGTASGTGELFF. The CDR3 region has the DNA TGTGCCGGCACTGCGTCGGGCACCGGGGAGCTGTTTTTT.

The chain couples TRBV28 to TRBJ2-7; 7 nucleotides align to TRBD1. CDR3 length: 12 amino acids. V was clipped by 5 bases and J by 6 bases; unmatched bases: 4. The germline V gene encodes CDR1 MDHEN and CDR2 SYDVKM. The CDR3 protein is CASSIQGLEQYF. CDR3 nucleotide sequence: TGTGCCAGCAGTATACAGGGGCTCGAGCAGTACTTC.

The gene calls are TRBV19 and TRBJ1-6; D is perhaps TRBD1 (5 bases). CDR3 length: 16 amino acids. V lost 5 bases and J lost 6, with 17 bases in between. CDR1 and CDR2 from the germline V gene are LNHDA and SQIVND (reference sequence). The CDR3 loop reads CASSSQALQRNSPLHF. The CDR3 nucleotides are TGTGCCAGTAGTTCACAGGCTCTTCAGCGTAATTCACCCCTCCACTTT.

The J gene is TRBJ1-3, the V gene TRBV28; unclear D gene. Trimming took 5 bases from V and 0 from J, leaving 11 bases between them. There are 15 residues in the CDR3. Germline CDR1 is MDHEN and CDR2 is SYDVKM. CDR3 nucleotides: TGTGCCAGCAGTCCTCCACCTCTCTCTGGAAACACCATATATTTT. Amino acid sequence: CASSPPPLSGNTIYF.

The chain recombines TRBV5-4 with TRBJ2-5, with 11 bases lining up with TRBD2. The CDR3 length is 14 residues. Per the germline V gene, CDR1 is SGHNT and CDR2 is YYREEE (reference sequence). The J segment lost 2 bases and the V segment lost 9 bases, leaving 6 bases of the junction unmatched. The CDR3 DNA is TGTGCCACCAGACTAGCGGGGTTTCAAGAGACCCAGTACTTC. This translates into CATRLAGFQETQYF.

To note about this clone: In the same sample, other DNA sequences code for this CDR3. The chain is built from TRBV28 and TRBJ1-5; 7 bases map to TRBD1. The CDR3 loop spans 15 amino acids. The J segment lost 4 bases and the V segment lost 2 bases, leaving 5 bases of the junction unmatched. Per germline, CDR1 MDHEN and CDR2 SYDVKM. In nucleotides, the CDR3 is TGTGCCAGCAGTTTACCGACAGGGTCGAATCAGCCCCAGCATTTT. Its protein is CASSLPTGSNQPQHF.

A word on this clone: The same CDR3 also results from other DNA sequences found in this sample. The chain is built from TRBV27 and TRBJ2-2, with TRBD2 as a possible D gene (6 bases). Trimming stripped 5 bases from V and 2 bases from J, with 9 bases between. Germline V gene sequence: CDR1 MNHEY, CDR2 SMNVEV (reference sequence). This CDR3 region has 14 residues. The CDR3 region is CASSLGLNTGELFF. The CDR3 DNA reads TGTGCCAGCAGTCTGGGACTTAACACCGGGGAGCTGTTTTTT.

This clone was recorded a few times. The chain links TRBV7-9 to TRBJ2-1; 15 bases map to TRBD2. CDR1 and CDR2 from the germline V gene are SEHNR and FQNEAQ (reference sequence). The CDR3 runs 19 residues. V trimming: 5 bases; J trimming: 7 bases; junction bases outside the gene matches: 15. In DNA form, the CDR3 reads TGTGCCAGCAGCCCCGGGGGCTGGACTAGCGGGAGGGCCAGTAATGAGCAGTTCTTC. Amino acids: CASSPGGWTSGRASNEQFF. The whole variable domain, remainder taken from reference TRBV7-9 and TRBJ2-1, is DTGVSQNPRHKITKRGQNVTFRCDPISEHNRLYWYRQTLGQGPEFLTYFQNEAQLEKSRLLSDRFSAERPKGSFSTLEIQRTEQGDSAMYLCASSPGGWTSGRASNEQFFGPGTRLTVL.

The V and J genes are TRBV11-3 and TRBJ1-2, with D possibly being TRBD1 (6 bases). The germline CDR1 and CDR2 sequences are SGHNT and YENEEA. The CDR3 has 15 amino acids. Trimming removed 8 bases at V and 0 bases at J, with 16 bases between. CDR3 loop: CASPRQDKTNYGYTF. The DNA for the CDR3 is TGTGCCAGCCCCAGACAGGACAAAACTAACTATGGCTACACCTTC.

V and J are TRBV29-1 and TRBJ1-4; D is possibly TRBD1 (6 bases). Trimming removed 3 bases from V and 10 bases from J, with 18 bases in between. Germline values: CDR1 SQVTM, CDR2 ANQGSEA. The CDR3 runs to 14 residues. The CDR3: CSVDRDTTSGKLFF. Here the CDR3 DNA reads TGCAGCGTTGACCGGGACACCACCTCGGGAAAACTGTTTTTT. Drawing the rest from reference TRBV29-1 and TRBJ1-4, the complete variable domain is SAVISQKPSRDICQRGTSLTIQCQVDSQVTMMFWYRQQPGQSLTLIATANQGSEATYESGFVIDKFPISRPNLTFSTLTVSNMSPEDSSIYLCSVDRDTTSGKLFFGSGTQLSVL.

The chain links TRBV9 to TRBJ2-7; no clear D. The germline gives CDR1 SGDLS, CDR2 YYNGEE. The CDR3 has 14 residues. V was cut by 0 bases and J by 2 bases, with 9 bases left in between. The CDR3 protein is CASSVDLGTYEQYF. CDR3 DNA sequence: TGTGCCAGCAGCGTAGATCTGGGGACCTACGAGCAGTACTTC.

This clone was counted between two and nine times. J is TRBJ1-1 and V is TRBV7-9; 8 bases are a match to TRBD1. V was clipped by 5 bases and J by 6 bases; unmatched bases: 8. The CDR3 totals 14 residues. CDR1 and CDR2 (germline): SEHNR, FQNEAQ (reference sequence). CDR3 sequence reads: CASSRAGGLAEAFF. The CDR3 DNA reads TGTGCCAGCAGCAGAGCAGGGGGCTTAGCTGAAGCTTTCTTT. The entire variable domain, with the rest obtained from reference TRBV7-9 and TRBJ1-1, is as follows: DTGVSQNPRHKITKRGQNVTFRCDPISEHNRLYWYRQTLGQGPEFLTYFQNEAQLEKSRLLSDRFSAERPKGSFSTLEIQRTEQGDSAMYLCASSRAGGLAEAFFGQGTRLTVV.

Here the CDR3 reads CASRKGGVETQYF. CDR3 in DNA: TGTGCCAGCAGAAAGGGGGGAGTAGAGACCCAGTACTTC. The chain carries TRBV27 and TRBJ2-5, with D perhaps TRBD1 or TRBD2 (6 bases each). The CDR3 is 13 residues long. V was trimmed by 6 bases and J by 4 bases, leaving 12 bases between them. From germline, CDR1 is MNHEY and CDR2 SMNVEV (reference sequence).

The V call is TRBV29-1, the J call TRBJ2-7; D remains ambiguous. Germline CDR1 is SQVTM and CDR2 is ANQGSEA. The CDR3 contains 12 residues. V was shortened by 3 bases and J by 3 bases, with 9 bases between the two germline ends. CDR3 in amino acids: CSVDGLNYEQYF. The CDR3 region has the DNA TGCAGCGTTGATGGCCTAAACTACGAGCAGTACTTC.

CDR3 in amino acids: CASSSLGQGNSPLHF. CDR3 sequence (DNA): TGTGCCAGCAGCTCCTTAGGACAGGGTAATTCACCCCTCCACTTT. J is TRBJ1-6 and V is TRBV5-8; 8 bases line up with TRBD1. V dropped 3 bases and J dropped 6; count of bases not matched to a gene: 5. Germline V CDR1 and CDR2: SGHTS, YDEGEE. This CDR3 is built from 15 residues. The full variable domain, rest sourced from reference TRBV5-8 and TRBJ1-6, is EAGVTQSPTHLIKTRGQQATLRCSPISGHTSVYWYQQALGLGLQFLLWYDEGEERNRGNFPPRFSGRQFPNYSSELNVNALELEDSALYLCASSSLGQGNSPLHFGNGTRLTVT.

J is TRBJ2-1 and V is TRBV12-3 or TRBV12-4; tentatively, D is TRBD1 (6 bases). The CDR3 consists of 12 residues. V was cut by 5 bases and J by 10 bases, with 12 bases left in between. This chain's CDR3 is CASSPPDREQFF. The CDR3 DNA is TGTGCCAGCAGTCCACCTGACAGGGAGCAGTTCTTC.

The chain carries TRBV4-3 and TRBJ1-2; D gene ambiguous. CDR3 length: 14 residues. V was clipped by 4 bases and J by 3 bases, with 12 bases between them. Germline V gene sequence: CDR1 LGHNA, CDR2 YSLEER. The CDR3 spells CASSPFLGDYGYTF. CDR3 coding DNA: TGCGCCAGCAGCCCTTTTCTGGGAGACTATGGCTACACCTTC.

The gene calls are TRBV7-2 and TRBJ2-4; 9 bases match TRBD2. Germline V CDR1 and CDR2: SGHTA, FQGNSA. The CDR3 is 19 residues long. J lost 7 bases, V lost 5 bases, and 21 bases had no gene match. The CDR3 DNA sequence: TGTGCCAGCAGCCCACAGGCAGGGCTAGCGGGAAATCTGGGTAACATTCAGTACTTC. Protein: CASSPQAGLAGNLGNIQYF.

This clone has only a few counts. V is TRBV4-3 and J is TRBJ1-2; tentatively, D is TRBD1 (6 bases). Looked up from germline, CDR1 is LGHNA and CDR2 is YSLEER. CDR3 length: 14 residues. With 4 bases removed from V and 6 bases from J, the gap between germline ends came to 15 bases. The CDR3 protein is CASSPRGQANGYTF. The CDR3, as DNA: TGCGCCAGCAGCCCCAGGGGCCAAGCGAATGGCTACACCTTC.

This chain connects TRBV27 to TRBJ1-1, with 9 bases that match TRBD1. J was trimmed by 5 bases and V by 5 bases; bases with no gene match: 3. Germline values: CDR1 MNHEY, CDR2 SMNVEV (reference sequence). This CDR3 contains 13 residues. The CDR3, as DNA: TGTGCCAGCAGTACGACAGGGGGGACTGAAGCTTTCTTT. Its protein is CASSTTGGTEAFF.